This T cell receptor beta chain emerged from a study of shared clonotypes between healthy human individuals. Naive CD8 populations comprised CD45RO-negative cells positively selected for CCR7, excluding terminally differentiated effector memory CD45RA+ cells. CDR3 length: 15 amino acids. The junction had 5 bases not matched to a gene; V was cut back by 2 bases and J by 4 bases. The germline CDR1 and CDR2 sequences are MNHNS and SASEGT. The assay was immunoSEQ multiplex PCR, and TCRdb's table has in-frame clones only and misses some. The table records hundreds of thousands of clones, about 95% of them present only once.

This chain links TRBV6-1 with TRBJ1-3, with 7 bases fitting TRBD1. This sequence originates from a woman in her thirties in good health. Sequencing was carried out using naive CD8+ T cells sorted from blood. CDR3 sequence reads: CASSERKGAGNTIYF. The CDR3 DNA reads as TGTGCCAGCAGTGAAAGGAAGGGGGCCGGAAACACCATATATTTT.